This entry lists 21 T cell receptor beta chains sequenced from one sample in a study of cytomegalovirus exposure and HLA in healthy donors. Primers: 60 Vbeta forward and 13 Jbeta reverse. Produced via immunoSEQ multiplex PCR; TCRdb's table is partial and in-frame only. Seen here are over 150,000 clones, about four fifths observed once, and the top ten hold about 4.7%. Sequencing input: PBMCs. These TCRs come from a man aged 30-40 years in good health and CMV-seronegative.

This chain uses TRBV2 with TRBJ1-2, with a possible D match to TRBD1 (6 bases). This CDR3 region has 13 residues. Trimming left V 4 bases short and J 12 bases short, with 18 bases between. CDR1 is SNHLY and CDR2 is FYNNEI in the germline V gene. CDR3 bases: TGTGCCAGCAGTGTTGGGACACCGTTAGAGCACACCTTC. Translating it yields CASSVGTPLEHTF. The full variable domain, in which reference TRBV2 and TRBJ1-2 provide the parts outside the CDR3, is EPEVTQTPSHQVTQMGQEVILRCVPISNHLYFYWYRQILGQKVEFLVSFYNNEISEKSEIFDDQFSVERPDGSNFTLKIRSTKLEDSAMYFCASSVGTPLEHTFGSGTRLTVV.

The genes are TRBV7-9 and TRBJ1-1; D gene unclear. The ends were cut back, 5 bases at V and 5 bases at J, with 15 bases in the middle. The CDR3 sequence is 14 residues long. Germline lookup yields CDR1 SEHNR and CDR2 FQNEAQ (reference sequence). The CDR3 region is CASSPRNGGTEAFF. The CDR3, as DNA: TGTGCCAGCAGCCCAAGGAACGGCGGAACTGAAGCTTTCTTT.

CDR3 amino acids: CASSLSRTAIEAFF. The CDR3 DNA sequence: TGTGCCAGCAGTTTATCCCGGACAGCTATTGAAGCTTTCTTT. The V and J genes are TRBV27 and TRBJ1-1; D possibly corresponds to TRBD1 (6 bases). Germline assignment: CDR1 MNHEY and CDR2 SMNVEV (reference sequence). V lost 0 bases to trimming and J lost 7 bases, with 12 bases between them. The length of the CDR3 is 14 residues.

CDR3 nucleotide sequence: TGTGCCAGCATTTACACCTCAGGGGGCGGTGGGGAGACCCAGTACTTC. Residues: CASIYTSGGGGETQYF. This chain connects TRBV2 to TRBJ2-5, with TRBD1 matching over 8 bases. Germline V CDR1 and CDR2: SNHLY, FYNNEI. J gave up 5 bases and V 7 bases, and 15 bases lay outside the gene matches. CDR3 size: 16 residues.

The chain is built from TRBV2 and TRBJ2-5, with D maybe TRBD2 (6 bases). The V end was cut by 7 bases, the J end by 4 bases, with 13 bases between. The CDR3 runs 13 residues. The germline V gene has CDR1 SNHLY and CDR2 FYNNEI. The DNA for the CDR3 is TGTGCCAGCACCGACGGGGGTCGAGAGACCCAGTACTTC. Its protein product is CASTDGGRETQYF.

The CDR3 loop reads CSARPMKGYTF. CDR3 coding DNA: TGCAGTGCTAGACCTATGAAAGGCTACACCTTC. V gene TRBV20-1 combines with J gene TRBJ1-2, with D hard to call. The CDR3 is 11 amino acids. The germline V gene encodes CDR1 DFQATT and CDR2 SNEGSKA (reference sequence). V gave up 2 bases and J gave up 8 bases, with 9 bases separating them.

The rearrangement uses TRBV30 and TRBJ2-7, with D possibly TRBD2 on 5 matching bases. The germline CDR1 and CDR2 sequences are GTSNPN and SVGIG (reference sequence). Trimming removed 2 bases at V and 4 bases at J, with 9 bases between. The CDR3 totals 12 residues. The CDR3 nucleotides are TGTGCCTGGAGTCGGAGGCAGTACGAGCAGTACTTC. Its translation is CAWSRRQYEQYF.

On this clone itself: Mismatch with germline at one junction end may stem from a read error. The rearrangement joins TRBV11-3 to TRBJ2-5; D might be TRBD1 (6 bases). The CDR3 loop spans 14 amino acids. Germline V CDR1 and CDR2: SGHNT, YENEEA. In nucleotides, the CDR3 is TGTGCCGGCAGCCCCGGACAGAGCCAAGAGACCCAGTACTTC. This codes for CAGSPGQSQETQYF.

The chain recombines TRBV5-1 with TRBJ2-1; 14 bases agree with TRBD2. CDR3 length: 18 amino acids. The junction had 9 bases not matched to a gene; V was cut back by 0 bases and J by 7 bases. Germline values: CDR1 SGHRS, CDR2 YFSETQ. CDR3 nucleotide sequence: TGCGCCAGCAGCTTGGTGGAGACTAGCGGGAGGGCCTGGAATGAGCAGTTCTTC. Its protein product is CASSLVETSGRAWNEQFF.

The chain couples TRBV7-9 to TRBJ2-3; 8 bases line up with TRBD2. The V gene end was trimmed by 3 bases and the J gene end by 4 bases; junction bases not matched to a gene: 6. CDR1 SEHNR and CDR2 FQNEAQ come from the germline V gene (reference sequence). This CDR3 comprises 15 residues. In DNA form, the CDR3 reads TGTGCCAGCAGCTTGCCCCCGGGGGGGGCAGATACGCAGTATTTT. Amino acids: CASSLPPGGADTQYF.

The J gene is TRBJ1-1, the V gene TRBV5-1; D call uncertain. V was pared by 2 bases and J by 2 bases, with 13 bases between. This CDR3 contains 15 residues. CDR1 is SGHRS, CDR2 YFSETQ, per germline. In nucleotides, the CDR3 is TGCGCCAGCAGCTTTAATTCAGGAACCAACACTGAAGCTTTCTTT. This encodes CASSFNSGTNTEAFF.

J is TRBJ1-1 and V is TRBV29-1; 7 positions match TRBD1. V gave up 5 bases and J gave up 11 bases; unmatched junction bases: 11. Germline lookup yields CDR1 SQVTM and CDR2 ANQGSEA. The CDR3 is made up of 12 amino acids. CDR3 amino acids: CSVSGQAVDAFF. CDR3 nucleotides: TGCAGCGTTTCCGGACAGGCAGTGGATGCTTTCTTT.

This sequence joins TRBV28 and TRBJ2-4; 7 bases map to TRBD1. Losses at the gene ends were 3 bases for V and 7 bases for J; bases not matched to a gene: 6. CDR1 and CDR2 from the germline V gene are MDHEN and SYDVKM. The CDR3 has 14 residues. The CDR3 DNA sequence: TGTGCCAGCAGTTTTACTAAGACAGGGAACATTCAGTACTTC. Translated, it gives CASSFTKTGNIQYF. Drawing the rest from reference TRBV28 and TRBJ2-4, the complete variable domain is DVKVTQSSRYLVKRTGEKVFLECVQDMDHENMFWYRQDPGLGLRLIYFSYDVKMKEKGDIPEGYSVSREKKERFSLILESASTNQTSMYLCASSFTKTGNIQYFGAGTRLSVL.

The table lists this clone with a count of one. In DNA form, the CDR3 reads TGTGCCAGCAGCTTATGGGACAGATCGAACACCGGGGAGCTGTTTTTT. Its translation: CASSLWDRSNTGELFF. This rearrangement joins TRBV7-6 to TRBJ2-2; 7 positions agree with TRBD1. The trim removed 2 bases at V and 0 bases at J, leaving 3 bases unmatched. Germline V gives CDR1 SGHVS, CDR2 FNYEAQ. CDR3 size: 16 residues.

The CDR3 DNA sequence: TGTGCCACCTCGGAGGTCGAGCAGTTCTTC. Encoded protein: CATSEVEQFF. The chain has TRBV28 and TRBJ2-1; the D gene is possibly TRBD2 (5 bases). Deletions cut 10 bases from V and 10 bases from J, with 11 bases between. CDR1 is MDHEN, CDR2 SYDVKM, per germline. The CDR3 has 10 residues. Looking up the rest from reference TRBV28 and TRBJ2-1 gives the full variable domain: DVKVTQSSRYLVKRTGEKVFLECVQDMDHENMFWYRQDPGLGLRLIYFSYDVKMKEKGDIPEGYSVSREKKERFSLILESASTNQTSMYLCATSEVEQFFGPGTRLTVL.

The genes are TRBV4-3 and TRBJ1-6; perhaps TRBD1 as D (5 bases). The germline V gene has CDR1 LGHNA and CDR2 YSLEER. The CDR3 is 16 amino acids. V dropped 0 bases and J dropped 7 bases, with 13 bases sitting between them. The chain's CDR3 is CASSQDRAGRNSPLHF. Here the CDR3 DNA reads TGCGCCAGCAGCCAAGACCGGGCAGGGCGAAATTCACCCCTCCACTTT.

V and J are TRBV28 and TRBJ2-7, with D possibly TRBD1 on 6 matching bases. There are 16 residues in the CDR3. Germline values: CDR1 MDHEN, CDR2 SYDVKM. Trimming took 7 bases from V and 3 from J, leaving 22 bases between them. The CDR3 loop reads CASNPFRQRGYYEQYF. CDR3 nucleotide sequence: TGTGCCAGCAACCCTTTCCGGCAGAGGGGGTACTACGAGCAGTACTTC.

This chain connects TRBV6-5 to TRBJ1-3; possibly TRBD1 for D (5 bases). The CDR3 covers 14 residues. Germline V gene sequence: CDR1 MNHEY, CDR2 SVGAGI. Trimming removed 6 bases at V and 4 bases at J, with 13 bases between. CDR3 DNA: TGTGCCAGCAGCCTCGACAGAGCAGGAAACACCATATATTTT. This encodes CASSLDRAGNTIYF.

For this clone: The same CDR3 arises from other DNA sequences in this sample as well. This chain uses TRBV27 with TRBJ2-7; TRBD1 is a possible D gene (7 bases). The CDR3 sequence is 15 residues long. Germline CDR1 and CDR2: MNHEY and SMNVEV (reference sequence). V lost 6 bases, J lost 5 bases, and 20 bases lay in between. For the CDR3, the DNA is TGTGCCAGCAGCCCGCAGGAGGGGGCATTAAACGAGCAGTACTTC. It is translated as CASSPQEGALNEQYF.

The chain employs TRBV27 and TRBJ1-1; 9 bases align to TRBD1. The CDR3 totals 19 residues. Germline V lookup: CDR1 MNHEY, CDR2 SMNVEV (reference sequence). Trimming removed 3 bases from V and 0 bases from J; junction bases left unmatched: 14. The CDR3 spells CASSLYNTGGRFLNTEAFF. The CDR3 DNA is TGTGCCAGCAGTTTGTACAATACAGGGGGCCGTTTTTTGAACACTGAAGCTTTCTTT.

To note about this clone: At one of its ends the junction is not consistent with the germline gene, which may arise from a read error. The gene calls are TRBV7-9 and TRBJ2-1; 9 bases are a match to TRBD1. This CDR3 is built from 15 residues. Germline V CDR1 and CDR2: SEHNR, FQNEAQ (reference sequence). This CDR3 is CSSRAKTGGGDEQFF. The CDR3 DNA reads as TGTTCCAGCAGAGCTAAGACAGGGGGTGGAGATGAGCAGTTCTTC.